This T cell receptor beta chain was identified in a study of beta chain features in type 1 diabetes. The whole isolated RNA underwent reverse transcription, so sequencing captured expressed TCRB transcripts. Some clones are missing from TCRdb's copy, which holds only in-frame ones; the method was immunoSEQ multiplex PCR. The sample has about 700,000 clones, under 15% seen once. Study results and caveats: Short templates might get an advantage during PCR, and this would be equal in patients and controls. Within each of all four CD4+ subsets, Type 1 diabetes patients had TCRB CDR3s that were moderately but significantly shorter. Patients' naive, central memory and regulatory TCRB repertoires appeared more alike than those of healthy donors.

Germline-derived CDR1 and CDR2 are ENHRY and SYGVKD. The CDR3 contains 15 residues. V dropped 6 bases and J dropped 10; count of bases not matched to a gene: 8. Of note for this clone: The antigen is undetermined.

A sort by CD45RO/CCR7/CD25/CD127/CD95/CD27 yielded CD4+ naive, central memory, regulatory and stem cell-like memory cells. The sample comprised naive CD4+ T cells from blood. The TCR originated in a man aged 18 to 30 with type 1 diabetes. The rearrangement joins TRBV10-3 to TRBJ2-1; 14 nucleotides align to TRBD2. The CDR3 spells CAISLTSGGAREQFF. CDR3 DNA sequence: TGTGCCATCAGCCTGACTAGCGGGGGGGCACGGGAGCAGTTCTTC.